Shown below are 6 T cell receptor beta chains from a single sample sequenced in a study of control samples from healthy donors and cancer patients. Method: immunoSEQ multiplex PCR; TCRdb's copy keeps in-frame clones and lacks some. The sample yields about 110,000 clones, around 89% seen once. Specimen: blood. The receptors derive from a woman in her 50s in good health.

CDR3: CASSIRGSTEAFF. CDR3 nucleotide sequence: TGTGCCAGTAGTATAAGGGGTTCCACTGAAGCTTTCTTT. This chain connects TRBV19 to TRBJ1-1; TRBD1 is a possible D gene (5 bases). The CDR3 covers 13 residues. V was clipped by 2 bases and J by 4 bases, with 8 bases between them. The germline CDR1 and CDR2 sequences are LNHDA and SQIVND (reference sequence). The complete variable domain, with remaining parts taken from reference TRBV19 and TRBJ1-1, reads DGGITQSPKYLFRKEGQNVTLSCEQNLNHDAMYWYRQDPGQGLRLIYYSQIVNDFQKGDIAEGYSVSREKKESFPLTVTSAQKNPTAFYLCASSIRGSTEAFFGQGTRLTVV.

J is TRBJ2-2 and V is TRBV7-6; 7 bases are a match to TRBD2. The CDR3 contains 14 residues. J gave up 6 bases and V 6 bases, and 7 bases lay outside the gene matches. Germline assignment: CDR1 SGHVS and CDR2 FNYEAQ. CDR3 protein: CASRPGTNPGELFF. CDR3 nucleotide sequence: TGTGCCAGCAGGCCTGGGACTAACCCCGGGGAGCTGTTTTTT.

This clone was detected a few times. The chain employs TRBV18 and TRBJ2-1, with a tentative D call TRBD2 (6 bases). The V and J ends lost 6 bases and 9 bases respectively, with 21 bases between them. This CDR3 region has 15 residues. Germline CDR1 KGHSH, CDR2 LQKENI. CDR3 sequence reads: CASSPGDSTGGEQFF. CDR3 sequence (DNA): TGTGCCAGCTCTCCCGGGGACTCGACTGGGGGTGAGCAGTTCTTC.

This sequence joins TRBV3-1 (or the pseudogene TRBV3-2) and TRBJ1-2; D uncertain. The length of the CDR3 is 14 residues. V shed 3 bases and J shed 6 bases, with 14 bases lying between them. Germline CDR1 LGHDT, CDR2 YNNKEL (reference sequence). The CDR3 is CASSQATYLNGYTF. In DNA, the CDR3 is TGTGCCAGCAGCCAGGCAACATATCTCAATGGCTACACCTTC.

The V call is TRBV3-1 (or the pseudogene TRBV3-2), the J call TRBJ2-4, with TRBD2 as a possible D gene (7 bases). Germline CDR1 and CDR2: LGHDT and YNNKEL (reference sequence). The CDR3 spans 16 residues. With 4 bases removed from V and 1 base from J, the gap between germline ends came to 14 bases. The CDR3 loop reads CASSLTRGAAKNIQYF. DNA of the CDR3: TGTGCCAGCAGCCTTACTCGGGGGGCCGCCAAAAACATTCAGTACTTC.

The chain joins TRBV3-1 (or the pseudogene TRBV3-2) to TRBJ1-2, with D uncertain. CDR3 length: 12 amino acids. The V and J ends lost 1 base and 8 bases respectively, with 8 bases between them. CDR1 LGHDT and CDR2 YNNKEL come from the germline V gene (reference sequence). CDR3 in DNA: TGTGCCAGCAGCCAAGGACTGGGCGGCTACACCTTC. Translation: CASSQGLGGYTF.